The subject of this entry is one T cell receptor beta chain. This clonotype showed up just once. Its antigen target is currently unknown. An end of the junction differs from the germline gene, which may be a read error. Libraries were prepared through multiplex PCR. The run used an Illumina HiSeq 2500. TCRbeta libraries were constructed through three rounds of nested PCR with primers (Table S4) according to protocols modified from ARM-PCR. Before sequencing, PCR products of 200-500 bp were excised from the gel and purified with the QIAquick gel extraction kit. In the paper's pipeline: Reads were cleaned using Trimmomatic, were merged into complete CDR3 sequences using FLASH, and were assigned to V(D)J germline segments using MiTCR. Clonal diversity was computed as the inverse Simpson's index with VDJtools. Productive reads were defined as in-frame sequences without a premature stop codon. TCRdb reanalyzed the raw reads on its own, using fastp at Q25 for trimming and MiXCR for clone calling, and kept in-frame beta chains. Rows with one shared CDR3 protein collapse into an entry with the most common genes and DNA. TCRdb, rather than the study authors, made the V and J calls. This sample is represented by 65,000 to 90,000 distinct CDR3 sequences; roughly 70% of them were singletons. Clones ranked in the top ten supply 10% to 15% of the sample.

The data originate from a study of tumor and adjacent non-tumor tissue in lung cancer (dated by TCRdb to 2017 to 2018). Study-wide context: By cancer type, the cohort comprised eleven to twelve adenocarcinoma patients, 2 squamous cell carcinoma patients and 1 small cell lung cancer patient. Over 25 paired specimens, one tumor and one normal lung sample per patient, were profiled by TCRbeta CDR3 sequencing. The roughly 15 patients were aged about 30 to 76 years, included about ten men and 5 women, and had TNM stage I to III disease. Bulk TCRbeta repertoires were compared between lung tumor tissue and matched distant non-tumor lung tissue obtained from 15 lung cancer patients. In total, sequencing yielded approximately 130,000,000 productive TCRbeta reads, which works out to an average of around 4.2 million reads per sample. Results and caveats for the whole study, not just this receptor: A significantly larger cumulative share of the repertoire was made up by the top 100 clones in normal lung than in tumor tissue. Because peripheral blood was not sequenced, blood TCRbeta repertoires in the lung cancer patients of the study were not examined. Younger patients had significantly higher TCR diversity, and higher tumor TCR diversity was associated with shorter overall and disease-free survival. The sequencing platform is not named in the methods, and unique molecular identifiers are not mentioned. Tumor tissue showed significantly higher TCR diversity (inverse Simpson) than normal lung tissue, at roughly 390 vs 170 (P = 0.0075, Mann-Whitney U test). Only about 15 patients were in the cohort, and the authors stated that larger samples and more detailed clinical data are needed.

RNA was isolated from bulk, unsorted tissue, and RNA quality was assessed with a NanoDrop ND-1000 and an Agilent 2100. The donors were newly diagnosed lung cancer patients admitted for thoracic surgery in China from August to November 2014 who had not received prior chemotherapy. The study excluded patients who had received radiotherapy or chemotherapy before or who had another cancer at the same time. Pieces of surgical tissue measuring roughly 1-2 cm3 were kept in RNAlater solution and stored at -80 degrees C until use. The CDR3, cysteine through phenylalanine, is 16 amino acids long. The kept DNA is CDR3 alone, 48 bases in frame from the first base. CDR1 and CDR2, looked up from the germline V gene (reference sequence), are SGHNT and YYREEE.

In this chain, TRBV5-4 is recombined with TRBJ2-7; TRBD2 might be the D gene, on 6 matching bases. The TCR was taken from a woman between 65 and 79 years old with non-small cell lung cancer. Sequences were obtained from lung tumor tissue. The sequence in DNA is TGTGCCAACAGCTTGTTCGGTAGCGGCCTCTCCTACGAGCAGTACTTC. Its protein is CANSLFGSGLSYEQYF.